This TCR beta chain appears in the sequencing data of a study of shared clonotypes between healthy human individuals. Broader study findings: Sorted-subset samples were not fully sequenced, rarefaction indicated.

Using immunoSEQ multiplex PCR, the repertoire was profiled, and TCRdb retains in-frame clones only, with some absent. Of some 630,000 clones listed, 72% are singletons. This clone has a handful of counts. Its antigen is undetermined. V lost 3 bases and J lost 7; bases outside the gene matches: 6. The CDR3 covers 14 residues. Looked up from germline, CDR1 is SGDLS and CDR2 is YYNGEE. The sample comprised memory CD4+ T cells sorted from blood. The subset here: CD45RA-negative fraction. The chain uses TRBV9 and TRBJ2-3; 9 bases line up with TRBD1. The origin of this receptor is a woman under 40 in good health. This CDR3 reads CASSAGTGWNTQYF. The DNA for the CDR3 is TGTGCCAGCAGCGCCGGGACAGGGTGGAATACGCAGTATTTT.